The clone carrying this TCR beta chain was picked up many times. This sample is drawn from a study of T cells in Graves' hyperthyroidism and ophthalmopathy. Newly diagnosed hyperthyroidism patients aged 18 to 65 years had disease lasting under 2 months. Based on clinical symptoms, serum thyroxine and TRAb, thyroid ultrasound and orbital computed tomography, diagnoses were reached. Authors of the study amplified TCR beta CDR3 regions from RNA transcripts. The TCR CDR3 first-round RT-PCR relied on the HTBI primer set. TCRdb passed the multiplex PCR reads through MiXCR, listing each CDR3 protein once. The table lists a few hundred thousand distinct CDR3 sequences, approximately 15% of them singletons. Germline lookup yields CDR1 MNHNS and CDR2 SASEGT. The CDR3 totals 14 residues. V gave up 6 bases and J gave up 5 bases; unmatched junction bases: 6.

Specimen: blood. The receptor's source is a woman in her 30s with Graves' hyperthyroidism. The gene calls are TRBV6-1 and TRBJ2-5; 10 bases are shared with TRBD2. The CDR3 DNA follows: TGTGCCAGCAGCATCAGCGGGAGGGAGGAGACCCAGTACTTC. Translation gives CASSISGREETQYF.